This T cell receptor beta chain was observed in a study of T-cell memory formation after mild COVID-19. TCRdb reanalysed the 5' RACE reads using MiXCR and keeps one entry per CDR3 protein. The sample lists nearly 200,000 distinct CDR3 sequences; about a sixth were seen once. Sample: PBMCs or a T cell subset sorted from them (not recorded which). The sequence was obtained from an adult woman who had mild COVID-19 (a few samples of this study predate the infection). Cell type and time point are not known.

Here the CDR3 reads CASSVSSGRKNNEQFF. The CDR3 DNA follows: TGTGCCAGCAGCGTGTCTAGCGGGAGGAAGAACAATGAGCAGTTCTTC. The chain has TRBV27 and TRBJ2-1; 11 positions match TRBD2. Trimming removed 6 bases from V and 5 bases from J; junction bases left unmatched: 9. There are 16 residues in the CDR3. CDR1 and CDR2 (germline): MNHEY, SMNVEV (reference sequence).